A selection of T cell receptor beta chains follows, all from one sample in a study of cytomegalovirus exposure and HLA in healthy donors. Here immunoSEQ multiplex PCR was the method, and the copy in TCRdb shows in-frame clones only, minus some. The table has 120,000 or so clones, over 70% seen once. Specimen: PBMCs. The receptors stem from a man younger than 35 in good health and CMV-seropositive. The CDR3 runs from the conserved cysteine through the conserved F or W. A D gene is named only where the DNA matches it firmly. The listing skips clone size in some rows; elsewhere it reads once, few, many or a size class.

.	TRBJ2-1	TRBD2	TRBV4-1	CASSQDRTSEYNEQFF	TGCGCCAGCAGCCAAGATAGGACTAGCGAATACAATGAGCAGTTCTTC
.	TRBJ1-5	TRBD1	TRBV19	CASSITGGGGQPQHF	TGTGCCAGTAGCATTACAGGGGGCGGCGGTCAGCCCCAGCATTTT
.	TRBJ2-7	.	TRBV5-6	CASSQTDTYEQYF	TGTGCCAGCAGTCAGACGGACACCTACGAGCAGTACTTC
.	TRBJ1-2	.	TRBV5-4	CASRLAGTYGYTF	TGTGCCAGCAGATTGGCGGGGACATATGGCTACACCTTC
.	TRBJ1-3	TRBD1	TRBV30	CAWPLRQGGGWDTIYF	TGTGCCTGGCCCCTACGTCAGGGGGGCGGATGGGACACCATATATTTT
.	TRBJ1-1	.	TRBV5-1	CASSSAGNTEAFF	TGCGCCAGCAGCTCGGCGGGCAACACTGAAGCTTTCTTT
.	TRBJ1-2	.	TRBV5-1	CASSLGLGANYGYTF	TGCGCCAGCAGCTTGGGTTTAGGAGCTAACTATGGCTACACCTTC
.	TRBJ1-1	TRBD1	TRBV11-2	CASSLRTGNTEAFF	TGTGCCAGCAGCCTACGGACAGGAAACACTGAAGCTTTCTTT
.	TRBJ2-7	.	TRBV29-1	CSVRQSTSYEQYF	TGCAGCGTCCGACAGTCAACCTCCTACGAGCAGTACTTC
few	TRBJ1-1	TRBD1	TRBV4-1	CASSQSGTGVAEAFF	TGCGCCAGCAGCCAAAGTGGGACAGGGGTCGCTGAAGCTTTCTTT
.	TRBJ1-2	TRBD1	TRBV7-6	CASSPEGQGRGYTF	TGTGCCAGCAGCCCCGAGGGACAGGGCAGGGGCTACACCTTC
.	TRBJ2-3	TRBD1	TRBV7-8	CASSARDRGTDTQYF	TGTGCCAGCAGCGCCCGGGACAGGGGCACAGATACGCAGTATTTT
few	TRBJ1-4	TRBD1	TRBV6-5	CASKQGEANEKLFF	TGTGCCAGCAAACAGGGGGAGGCTAATGAAAAACTGTTTTTT
.	TRBJ2-2	.	TRBV5-5	CASSLVEGELFF	TGTGCCAGCAGCCTTGTTGAGGGGGAGCTGTTTTTT
.	TRBJ1-6	.	TRBV6-1	CASSEQAGGSPLHF	TGTGCCAGCAGTGAACAGGCCGGGGGTTCACCCCTCCACTTT
.	TRBJ1-1	.	TRBV25-1	CASSEPGVTEAFF	TGTGCCAGCAGTGAGCCCGGGGTCACTGAAGCTTTCTTT
few	TRBJ1-1	.	TRBV5-1	CASSLGANTEAFF	TGCGCCAGCAGCCTGGGGGCCAACACTGAAGCTTTCTTT
few	TRBJ2-6	TRBD1	TRBV30	CAWAGTGDSGANVLTF	TGTGCCTGGGCCGGGACAGGGGATTCTGGGGCCAACGTCCTGACTTTC
.	TRBJ2-5	TRBD1	TRBV7-2	CASSNRDRLEETQYF	TGTGCCAGCAGCAACCGGGACAGACTCGAAGAGACCCAGTACTTC
.	TRBJ1-1	.	TRBV4-1	CASSQGPQGSTEAFF	TGCGCCAGCAGCCAAGGCCCGCAGGGAAGCACTGAAGCTTTCTTT
.	TRBJ1-2	.	TRBV11-2	CASSLDFMAGVYYGYTF	TGTGCCAGCAGCTTAGATTTTATGGCAGGGGTTTACTATGGCTACACCTTC
.	TRBJ2-2	.	TRBV6-1	CASSDVATGELFF	TGTGCCAGCAGTGATGTGGCCACCGGGGAGCTGTTTTTT
.	TRBJ2-3	TRBD2	TRBV9	CASSAPKTSGRVTDTQYF	TGTGCCAGCAGCGCCCCGAAGACTAGCGGGAGGGTCACAGATACGCAGTATTTT
.	TRBJ2-6	.	TRBV7-9	CSSSFPYSGANVLTF	TGTTCCAGCAGCTTCCCTTATAGTGGGGCCAACGTCCTGACTTTC
.	TRBJ2-1	TRBD2	TRBV7-6	CASTPGTSGGISYNEQFF	TGTGCCAGCACCCCAGGGACTAGCGGGGGGATCTCCTACAATGAGCAGTTCTTC
.	TRBJ2-1	TRBD2	TRBV5-6	CASSRGLAGGYNEQFF	TGTGCCAGCAGCAGGGGGCTAGCGGGAGGGTACAATGAGCAGTTCTTC
.	TRBJ2-7	TRBD1	TRBV6-5	CASSYGTGGYEQYF	TGTGCCAGCAGTTACGGTACAGGGGGCTACGAGCAGTACTTC
once	TRBJ2-7	.	TRBV4-2	CASSQDKGYEQYF	TGTGCCAGCAGCCAAGATAAGGGGTACGAGCAGTACTTC
once	TRBJ2-1	TRBD2	TRBV9	CASSVDSGRYNEQFF	TGTGCCAGCAGCGTAGATAGCGGGAGATACAATGAGCAGTTCTTC
.	TRBJ2-2	TRBD1	TRBV6-5	CASRTGAGLAGELFF	TGTGCCAGCCGGACAGGGGCCGGGTTGGCCGGGGAGCTGTTTTTT
once	TRBJ1-5	TRBD1	TRBV18	CASSGRTGNNQPQHF	TGTGCCAGCTCGGGGCGGACAGGAAACAATCAGCCCCAGCATTTT
few	TRBJ1-2	TRBD1	TRBV4-3	CASSQDKGQGASSGGYTF	TGCGCCAGCAGCCAAGATAAGGGGCAGGGGGCGAGCTCAGGAGGCTACACCTTC
once	TRBJ2-7	TRBD1	TRBV19	CATSGTGYYEQYF	TGTGCCACAAGCGGGACAGGGTACTACGAGCAGTACTTC
.	TRBJ1-1	TRBD1	TRBV2	CAILGQMNTEAFF	TGTGCCATCTTGGGACAGATGAACACTGAAGCTTTCTTT
few	TRBJ1-1	.	TRBV6-5	CASTNGGTEAFF	TGTGCCAGCACCAACGGGGGGACTGAAGCTTTCTTT
.	TRBJ2-1	.	TRBV6-4	CASSDSQGGEQFF	TGTGCCAGCAGTGACTCGCAGGGGGGTGAGCAGTTCTTC
.	TRBJ2-2	.	TRBV19	CASSTPDSGTGELFF	TGTGCCAGTAGTACACCGGACAGTGGCACCGGGGAGCTGTTTTTT
.	TRBJ1-1	.	TRBV6-6	CASSYPQSGDRAEAFF	TGTGCCAGCAGTTACCCCCAGTCGGGGGATCGGGCTGAAGCTTTCTTT
.	TRBJ2-6	.	TRBV19	CASSLTPSGANVLTF	TGTGCCAGTAGTCTTACACCCTCTGGGGCCAACGTCCTGACTTTC
once	TRBJ2-3	.	TRBV7-6	CASSLETGGVGDTQYF	TGTGCCAGCAGCTTAGAGACTGGAGGGGTAGGGGATACGCAGTATTTT
once	TRBJ2-7	.	TRBV27	CASRRLQSSYEQYF	TGTGCCAGCAGACGATTACAATCAAGTTACGAGCAGTACTTC
.	TRBJ1-1	.	TRBV5-6	CASSLSGVNTEAFF	TGTGCCAGCAGCTTGTCAGGGGTGAACACTGAAGCTTTCTTT
.	TRBJ2-1	TRBD2	TRBV6-1	CASSSSGGYNEQFF	TGTGCCAGCAGCTCTAGCGGGGGATACAATGAGCAGTTCTTC
few	TRBJ1-6	.	TRBV27	CASSLNAYRALHF	TGTGCCAGCAGTCTTAACGCTTACCGGGCCCTCCACTTT